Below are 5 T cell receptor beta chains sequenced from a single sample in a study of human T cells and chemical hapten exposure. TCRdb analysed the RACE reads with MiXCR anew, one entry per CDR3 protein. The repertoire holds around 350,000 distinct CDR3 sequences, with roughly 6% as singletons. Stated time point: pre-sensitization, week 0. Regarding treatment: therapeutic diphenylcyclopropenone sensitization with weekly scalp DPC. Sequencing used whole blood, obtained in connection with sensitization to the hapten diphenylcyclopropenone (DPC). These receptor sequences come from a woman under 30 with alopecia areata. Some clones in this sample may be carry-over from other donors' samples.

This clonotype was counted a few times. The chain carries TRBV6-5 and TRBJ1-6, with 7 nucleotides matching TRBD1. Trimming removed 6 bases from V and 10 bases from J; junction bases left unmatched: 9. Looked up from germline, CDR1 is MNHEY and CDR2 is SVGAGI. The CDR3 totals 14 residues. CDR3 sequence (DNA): TGTGCCAGCAGCCGCGGGACAGCGCGGTCACCCCTCCACTTT. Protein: CASSRGTARSPLHF.

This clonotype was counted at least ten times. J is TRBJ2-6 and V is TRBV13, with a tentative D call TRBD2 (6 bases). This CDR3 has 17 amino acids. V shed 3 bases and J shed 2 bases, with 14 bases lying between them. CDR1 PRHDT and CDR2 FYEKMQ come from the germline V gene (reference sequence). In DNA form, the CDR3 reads TGTGCCAGCAGCTTTAACGCGGGACCTACTGGGGCCAACGTCCTGACTTTC. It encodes CASSFNAGPTGANVLTF.

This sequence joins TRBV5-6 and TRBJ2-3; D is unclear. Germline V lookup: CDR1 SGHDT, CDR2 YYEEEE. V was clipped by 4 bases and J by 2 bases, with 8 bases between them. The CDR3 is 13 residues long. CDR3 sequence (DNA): TGTGCCAGCAGCGTGGGCCACACAGATACGCAGTATTTT. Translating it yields CASSVGHTDTQYF.

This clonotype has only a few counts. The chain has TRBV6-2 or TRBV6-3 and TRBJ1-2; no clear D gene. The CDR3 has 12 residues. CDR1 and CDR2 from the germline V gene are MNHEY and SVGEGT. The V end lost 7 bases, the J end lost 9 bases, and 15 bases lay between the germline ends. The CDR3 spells CASTDRTVRYTF. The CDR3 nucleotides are TGTGCCAGCACCGATCGAACAGTTCGCTACACCTTC.

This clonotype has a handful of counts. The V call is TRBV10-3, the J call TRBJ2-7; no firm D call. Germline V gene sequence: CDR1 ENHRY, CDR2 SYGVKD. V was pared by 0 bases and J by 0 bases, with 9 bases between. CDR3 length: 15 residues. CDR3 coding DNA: TGTGCCATCAGTGAGTCTGGCTCAAGCTCCTACGAGCAGTACTTC. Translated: CAISESGSSSYEQYF.